This note documents a single TCR beta chain sequence. The target of this receptor is not known. No much larger clone exists at a distance of one base, and base qualities are not known. Library prep was done by the immunoSEQ multiplex PCR assay. A mixture of 60 forward primers for TCR Vbeta segments and 13 reverse primers for TCR Jbeta segments was used in the multiplex PCR. The CDR3 region of rearranged TCR beta genes was amplified from genomic DNA with a multiplex PCR assay. Amplified TCR beta libraries were sequenced as 87-base-pair reads on the Illumina HiSeq System. In the authors' own workflow: In a later analysis, approximately 74 million unique TCR beta chains were counted across the approximately 640 repertoires, and around 10 million of these chains were shared by at least two donors. Raw reads were error-corrected and collapsed into unique sequences by a nearest-neighbor algorithm in which closely related sequences were merged to remove PCR and sequencing errors. V, D and J gene segments were assigned by aligning CDR3 sequences to IMGT reference sequences. For a sequence to be retained, at least a six-nucleotide match to both a V gene segment and a J gene segment was required. Rearrangements were called productive when the CDR3 lacked stop codons and stayed in frame with V and J; all others were non-productive. Following IMGT convention, CDR3 was defined as the stretch from the second conserved V-encoded cysteine up to the conserved J-encoded phenylalanine. In an earlier analysis of around 540 of the donors, sequences lacking an unambiguous match to a single V gene segment were excluded. An earlier analysis of just under 600 of the donors called V segments functional above 56.7% productive rearrangements and segregating when the between-donor standard deviation exceeded 5%. A statistical classification framework was developed to diagnose cytomegalovirus status using the catalog of TCR beta chain sequences. In a later analysis, TCR nucleotide sequences were compared against IMGT/GENE-DB human TR gene sequences so that V and J genes could be assigned. In a later analysis, CDR3 sequences and most-parsimonious VDJ recombination scenarios were assigned using the TCRdist pipeline. In a later analysis, every TCR beta chain was defined by the combination of its CDR3 amino acid sequence and its V-gene family, and reads without a unique V-gene family were dropped. As a way to deal with suspected cross-contamination and a sequencing artifact, a later analysis dropped over 550 nucleotide sequences that were highly shared and had low generation probability. A later analysis calculated a clonal expansion index for each public chain from normalized within-repertoire ranks of inferred template counts. Generation probabilities in a later analysis came from a VDJ recombination model fitted to out-of-frame rearrangements, and those results were checked against IGoR. A later analysis scored TCR-TCR, TCR-HLA and TCR-CMV co-occurrence with hypergeometric tests, applying a repertoire-size bias correction to TCR pairs. A later analysis estimated false discovery rates by permuting HLA or CMV assignments 20 times. In a later analysis, co-occurring TCRs were grouped using DBSCAN, with TCRdist sequence similarity added in when clustering inside HLA-allele-positive subsets. Repertoires with fewer than 30,000 or more than 120,000 public chains were left out of co-occurrence clustering, as were four to six repertoires with anomalous nucleotide sharing. TCRdb re-hosts the immuneACCESS table, in-frame sequences only. Its copies lack some clones; in the studies checked, an unresolved V gene accounts for under half of them, and the cause for the rest is not known. The D gene and trimming were derived from the DNA, and the V and J assignments and clone size from that table. This sample has around 91,000 clones in its table, and about three quarters of those were observed once. About 4.5% of the sample rests with the top ten.

The cohort comprised approximately 700 healthy bone marrow donors. At the time of sampling, all cohort members were nominally healthy, though unrecorded immune exposures were likely present. The donor tested CMV seropositive, placing the donor among the approximately 310 seropositive members of the cohort. Every donor gave a peripheral blood sample, and the peripheral blood mononuclear cells from that sample were used for TCR beta sequencing. The Qiagen DNeasy Blood Extraction Kit was used to extract genomic DNA from the blood cell samples. The data were obtained in a study of cytomegalovirus exposure and HLA in healthy donors (dated by TCRdb to about 2017). Background for the entire study: An earlier analysis of roughly 500 of the donors reported 250 to 350 Gb of sequence data and some 120 million unique TCR beta sequences from roughly 200 million T cells. About 300 gigabases of sequencing data and roughly 80 million unique TCR sequences made up an early release that covered 500 to 700 HLA-typed donors. Of the roughly 400 genotyped donors, over 65% fell in the genetic ancestry cluster associated with self-reported Caucasian donors. The aim of the study was to test whether cataloging public T cell receptors could identify signatures of past pathogen exposure. The T cell repertoires of 666 subjects were profiled by immunosequencing and related to cytomegalovirus serostatus. Along with the approximately 650-subject first cohort, a separate validation cohort of about 110 different subjects was used. High-throughput TCR immunosequencing, statistical association of individual TCRs with disease status, and machine learning were combined to predict cytomegalovirus infection status. A later analysis re-examined previously published TCR beta repertoires from around 670 donors and added high-resolution HLA genotyping to investigate patterns of TCR occurrence. Rather than using new phenotypic data, the later analysis identified candidate immune exposures from TCR beta sequences and from how often those sequences occurred across donors. To decide whether each TCR beta V gene segment behaved as functional or pseudogenic, an earlier analysis of 587 of the donors relied on high-throughput TCR beta sequencing. Alongside the repertoire data, information on donor age, sex, ethnicity and CMV serostatus was compiled. In a later genetic analysis, genome-wide SNP genotypes for about three fifths of the roughly 670 donors were used, and that subset was treated as a discovery cohort. All discovery cohort repertoires had been generated using a single sequencing platform. Both class I and class II loci were covered by HLA typing, at four-digit resolution. The number of donors typed differed by locus, with roughly 629-640 for A, B, C, DRB1 and DQB1, over 500 for DQA1, nearly 610 for DPA1, and some 450 for DPB1. A handful of DR-DQ haplotypes were treated as single units for association and clustering because of strong linkage in the cohort. Across roughly 420 genotyped donors of the cohort, an average of approximately 240,000 unique TCR beta nucleotide sequences per donor were sequenced, and 15% to 20% of those sequences were non-productive. The paper's findings and limits, for the study overall: The authors suggested that the approach could potentially be extended to other disease states and immunological phenotypes. About 17 rarely observed V segments, including chromosome 9 orphons, were excluded from the earlier analysis of a few hundred of the donors because counts were too low. In a later genetic analysis, a missense DCLRE1C variant was associated with V-gene and J-gene trimming of TCR beta chains, and the association was replicated in an independent cohort. In this cohort, only TCR beta chains were sequenced, and detectable features were limited by the absence of alpha or paired-chain data. A few of the identified cytomegalovirus-associated TCR beta chains were confirmed in vitro to be specific for cytomegalovirus antigens. A later analysis associated about 17,000 TCR beta sequences with specific HLA alleles at a false discovery rate of 0.05. According to a later genetic analysis, donors in an Asian-associated ancestry cluster had fewer N-insertions in productive TCRs than the roughly 670-donor mean. In an earlier analysis of some 540 of the donors, most TCR beta V segments appeared in productive rearrangements about 87% or about 30% of the time, broadly matching IMGT annotations. Sequencing depth was assumed to be roughly uniform across donors in the presence/absence analyses, though that assumption may not hold. In a later analysis, the rate of TCR association differed among HLA loci, with DRB1 alleles having the most associated TCRs and HLA-C alleles having the fewest. CMV serostatus was the only immune exposure information available for the cohort. Because HLA typing was unavailable for some donors at each locus, only the typed subset was used in association tests. Compared with equally common non-associated chains, HLA-associated TCR beta chains in a later analysis were more clonally expanded and had lower generation probabilities. Most TCR sequences were observed very rarely across donors, whereas some public TCRs were present in many individuals. Linkage disequilibrium might explain the correlated functional status among segregating V segments, but an unknown experimental factor could not be excluded. Some IMGT-functional V segments, including TRBV6-2 and TRBV6-3, could not be told apart with the 87-base-pair reads, so those segments were excluded. The study gave a list of more than 150 TCR beta chains associated with cytomegalovirus. A group of highly shared sequence variants was considered likely to be a technical artifact of the sequencing pipeline. In both the original and validation cohorts, the classifier was reported to diagnose cytomegalovirus status with high specificity and sensitivity. Assigning TCR associations to individual alleles was difficult when HLA alleles, especially DR and DQ, strongly co-occurred. A later analysis reported that several top co-occurrence clusters appeared linked to parvovirus B19, influenza, CMV and Epstein-Barr virus. A further reported finding was that TCR beta sequences accurately predicted the HLA-A and HLA-B alleles for most subjects in the first cohort. A later analysis found that most CMV-associated TCR beta chains appeared HLA-restricted, with HLA associations seemingly driven largely by CMV exposure.

The junction shows trimming of 5 bases on V and 8 bases on J, and the gene matches do not reach 5 bases of it. Reading the germline V gene gives CDR1 KGHSH and CDR2 LQKENI. The CDR3 spans 14 residues, from the cysteine through the phenylalanine. This entry keeps only the CDR3 DNA: 42 bases, framed from base 1. Input material: PBMCs. The receptor was derived from a woman in her forties in good health and CMV-seropositive. The chain uses TRBV18 and TRBJ1-6, with 8 junctional bases fitting TRBD1. The CDR3 in this case is CASSADRGHSPLHF. The sequence in DNA is TGTGCCAGCTCAGCAGACAGGGGACATTCACCCCTCCACTTT.